The table lists the clone carrying this T cell receptor (beta chain) with a count of one. Its antigen is undetermined. The data belong to a study of cytomegalovirus exposure and HLA in healthy donors. Primers included in the PCR were 60 Vbeta and 13 Jbeta primers. Generated by immunoSEQ multiplex PCR, the TCRdb table keeps only in-frame clones and is missing some. The sample includes more than 90,000 clones, roughly 74% of them seen just once. CDR3 size: 14 residues. The germline V gene has CDR1 MNHEY and CDR2 SVGAGI. The J segment lost 11 bases and the V segment lost 8 bases, leaving 17 bases of the junction unmatched. The study, taken as a whole, reports: It was about 150 TCR beta chains that were listed as cytomegalovirus-associated.

This sequence originates from a woman aged 40 to 50 in good health and CMV-seronegative. The sequencing input was PBMCs. The chain carries TRBV6-5 and TRBJ2-5; 7 positions match TRBD2. The DNA of the CDR3 is TGTGCCAGCTGGGGGAGTGGGAGGGTGGGAGAGCAGTACTTC. It yields the protein CASWGSGRVGEQYF.